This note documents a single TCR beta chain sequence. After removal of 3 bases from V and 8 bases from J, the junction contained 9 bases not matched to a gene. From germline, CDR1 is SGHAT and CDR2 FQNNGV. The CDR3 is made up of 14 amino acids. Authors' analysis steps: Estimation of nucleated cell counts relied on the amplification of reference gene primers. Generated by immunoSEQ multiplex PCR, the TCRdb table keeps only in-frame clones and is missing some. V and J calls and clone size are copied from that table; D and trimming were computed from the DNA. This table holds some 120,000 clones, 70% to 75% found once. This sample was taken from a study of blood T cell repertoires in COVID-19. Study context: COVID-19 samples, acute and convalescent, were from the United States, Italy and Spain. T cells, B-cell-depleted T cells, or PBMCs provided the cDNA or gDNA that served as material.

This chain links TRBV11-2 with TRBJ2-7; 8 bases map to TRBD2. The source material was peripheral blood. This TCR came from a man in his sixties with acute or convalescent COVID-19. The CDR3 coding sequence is TGTGCCAGCAGCTTTACGGGGGGGCAGAGGAAGCAGTACTTC. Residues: CASSFTGGQRKQYF.